This T cell receptor (beta chain) was captured in a study of T cell responses to AZD1222 COVID-19 vaccine. At the level of the study: The study pooled second doses at about 4 or about 12 weeks. Broader study findings: Only a handful of AZD1222 recipients, more than 5 in all, had baseline seropositivity. CD4 TCRs covered the whole spike, strongest at regions 160-218 and 743-854. Spike-specific TCR breadth and depth grew following two AZD1222 doses.

Germline CDR1 reads MNHEY; CDR2 reads SVGAGI. V shed 2 bases and J shed 6 bases, with 11 bases lying between them. The CDR3 consists of 14 residues. The protocol was immunoSEQ multiplex PCR, while the TCRdb copy is restricted to in-frame clones and leaves out a portion. The sample consists of roughly 180,000 clones, just over 90% of them appearing once. A word on this clone: Its target is not known.

The receptor was derived from an adult in good health. Sequencing used peripheral blood, obtained on day 0 of AZD1222 vaccination. The chain is built from TRBV6-5 and TRBJ2-1; D perhaps matches TRBD2 (5 bases). The CDR3, as DNA: TGTGCCAGCAGTTACGATCACGCGGGCAATGAGCAGTTCTTC. Translating gives CASSYDHAGNEQFF.